This T cell receptor beta chain is from a study of CD8 T cells in ankylosing spondylitis. Whole-study findings and limits: Some motif variants had been reported before (in reactive arthritis synovial fluid and blood). Within matched ankylosing spondylitis synovial fluid, disease-linked clones were reportedly significantly enriched.

Germline CDR1 and CDR2: SGDLS and YYNGEE. There are 19 residues in the CDR3. Trimming cost V 1 base and J 2 bases; bases outside gene matches: 12. The authors made TCR beta libraries by quantitative 5'-RACE with molecular barcodes. TCRdb fed the 5' RACE reads into MiXCR, producing one record per CDR3 protein. The table has around 40,000 distinct CDR3 sequences, around 2.9% seen once. This clonotype was seen at least ten times. The antigen remains unidentified. The sequence was collected from a male donor with ankylosing spondylitis or in good health (not recorded which). Material for sequencing was blood, either unsorted or a sorted T cell fraction (not recorded which). The V call is TRBV9, the J call TRBJ2-3, with 11 nucleotides matching TRBD2. CDR3 coding DNA: TGTGCCAGCAGCGTAAGTAGCGGGAGGGCCGGAATTTACACAGATACGCAGTATTTT. Amino acid sequence: CASSVSSGRAGIYTDTQYF.